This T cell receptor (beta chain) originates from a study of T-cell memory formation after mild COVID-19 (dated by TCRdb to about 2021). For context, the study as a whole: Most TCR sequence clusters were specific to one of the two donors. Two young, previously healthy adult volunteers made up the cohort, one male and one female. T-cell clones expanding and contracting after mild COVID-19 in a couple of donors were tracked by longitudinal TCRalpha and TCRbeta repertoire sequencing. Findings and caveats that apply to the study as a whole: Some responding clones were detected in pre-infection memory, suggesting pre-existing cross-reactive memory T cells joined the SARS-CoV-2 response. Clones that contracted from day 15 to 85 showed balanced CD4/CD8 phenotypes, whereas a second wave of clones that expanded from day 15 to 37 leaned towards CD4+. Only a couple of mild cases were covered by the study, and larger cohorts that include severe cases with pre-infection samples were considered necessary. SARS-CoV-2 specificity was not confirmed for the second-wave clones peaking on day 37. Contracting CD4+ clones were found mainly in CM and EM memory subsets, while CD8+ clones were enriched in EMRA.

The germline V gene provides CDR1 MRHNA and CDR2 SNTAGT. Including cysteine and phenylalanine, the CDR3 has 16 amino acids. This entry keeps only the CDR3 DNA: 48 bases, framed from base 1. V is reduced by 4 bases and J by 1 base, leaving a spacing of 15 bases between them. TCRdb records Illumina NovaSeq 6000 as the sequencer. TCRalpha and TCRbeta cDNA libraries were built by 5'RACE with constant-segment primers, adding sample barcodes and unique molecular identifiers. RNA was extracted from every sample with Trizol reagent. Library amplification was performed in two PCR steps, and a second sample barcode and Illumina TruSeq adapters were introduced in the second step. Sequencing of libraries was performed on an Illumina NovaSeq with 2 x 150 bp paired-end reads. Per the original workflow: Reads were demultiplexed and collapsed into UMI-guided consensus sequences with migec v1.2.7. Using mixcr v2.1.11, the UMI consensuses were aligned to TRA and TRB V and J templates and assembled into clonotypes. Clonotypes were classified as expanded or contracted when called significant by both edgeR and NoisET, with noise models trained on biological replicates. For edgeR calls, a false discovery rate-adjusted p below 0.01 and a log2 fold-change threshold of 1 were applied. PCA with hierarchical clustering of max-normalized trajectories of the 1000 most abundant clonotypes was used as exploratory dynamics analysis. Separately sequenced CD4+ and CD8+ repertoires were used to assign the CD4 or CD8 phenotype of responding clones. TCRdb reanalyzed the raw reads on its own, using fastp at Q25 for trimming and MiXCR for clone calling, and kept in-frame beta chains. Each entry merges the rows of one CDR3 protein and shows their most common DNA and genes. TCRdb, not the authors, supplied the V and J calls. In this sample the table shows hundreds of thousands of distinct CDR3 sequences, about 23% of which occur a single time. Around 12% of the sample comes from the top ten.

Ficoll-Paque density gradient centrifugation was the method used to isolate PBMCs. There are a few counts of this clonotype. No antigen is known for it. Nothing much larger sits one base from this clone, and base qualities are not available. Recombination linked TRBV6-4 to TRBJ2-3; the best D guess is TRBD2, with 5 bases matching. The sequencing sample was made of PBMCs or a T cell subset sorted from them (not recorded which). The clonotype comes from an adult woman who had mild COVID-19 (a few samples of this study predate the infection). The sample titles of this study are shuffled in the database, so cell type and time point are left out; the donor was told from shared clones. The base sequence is TGTGCCAGCAGTGTATCAGCGGCCTCGGGCACAGATACGCAGTATTTT. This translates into CASSVSAASGTDTQYF.